The sequence of this T cell receptor (beta chain) was determined in a study of blood T cells in healthy people across ages (dated by TCRdb to 2013 to 2016). Study-level background: In model experiments, template switching captured roughly one uniquely barcoded TCR beta cDNA molecule for every two T cells. Age-related changes in TCR beta repertoire diversity were measured in the study by deep sequencing normalized with unique cDNA molecular identifiers. Four age groups were formed from the donors: young (average about 15 years), middle-aged (approximately 40), aged (about 62) and long-lived (82). To avoid experimental bias, donors of different ages were spread randomly across the sequencing lanes. Two additional independent replicas of 1 million unique cDNA reads from the same blood draw were analyzed for two donors (one aged 18 to 30 and one aged 80 or older).

The library was built by means of 5' RACE. TCRdb names Illumina HiSeq 2500 as the instrument used. A second PCR of about 6 to 11 cycles was run with a J-beta primer mix and a sample-barcoded 5' primer. A template-switch 5' adaptor carrying 12 random nucleotides introduced a unique molecular identifier onto each TCR beta cDNA molecule. Each sample yielded at least 2.5 million CDR3-containing paired-end reads. The Mint cDNA synthesis kit, primed by a TRBC-specific oligonucleotide, was used to synthesize first-strand cDNA from all RNA. After uracil-DNA glycosylase treatment, a first 18-cycle PCR used universal primers M1SS and BC2_uni_R on all cDNA. Per the authors' processing: Each sample was normalized by randomly selecting 1 million high-quality reads, each carrying a distinct molecular identifier. Instead of being binned into consensus sequences, reads with shared molecular identifiers were discarded. MiTCR, with a Q25 quality threshold and the strictest error-elimination algorithm, was used for CDR3 identification, clonotype clustering and error correction. A nonparametric unseen species model with Euler transformation was used to estimate a lower bound on total TCR beta diversity. The raw public reads went through TCRdb reprocessing: fastp at Q25, MiXCR clone calling, in-frame beta chains kept. Here each entry gathers all rows of one CDR3 protein and keeps the most common genes and DNA. TCRdb, not the authors, supplied the V and J calls. The table for this sample lists about 670,000 distinct CDR3 sequences; around 52% of them were counted only once. The ten largest clones take up less than 15% of the sample.

In regard to this clonotype: Its antigen is still unknown. No base qualities exist here, and no much larger clone lies one base off it.

Donors were around 37 systemically healthy Caucasian individuals from Russia aged roughly 6 to 100 years. About 10 milliliters of peripheral blood were collected from each donor into EDTA-treated Vacutainer tubes. Ficoll-Paque density-gradient centrifugation was used to isolate PBMCs, with at least 6 million per sample. Total RNA was extracted from PBMCs with Trizol reagent, with at least 6 micrograms obtained per sample. For every donor, flow cytometry on a PBMC aliquot measured the percentage of naive CD45RAhigh/CD27high T cells. The full study reports these points: A strong correlation was found between observed TCR beta diversity and the percentage of naive T cells measured by flow cytometry. Because donor CMV infection status was unknown, age-related changes in expanded clonotypes were potentially confounded. Observed TCR beta diversity per million T cells fell roughly linearly with age, and a significant reduction was already apparent by age around 40. Compared with the aged group, more naive CD4+ T cells, fewer expanded clones and increased TCR diversity were shown by the long-lived group, suggesting age selection. Since profiling was done on bulk unsorted PBMCs, naive and antigen-experienced compartments could not be conclusively compared. Estimates of total diversity from one million sequenced T cells were regarded as lower bounds and underestimates.

Material: blood. The receptor was derived from an elderly woman in good health.

Here the CDR3 is given as CAIRVANTGELFF. The DNA is as follows: TGTGCCATAAGGGTGGCTAACACCGGGGAGCTGTTTTTT. The sequence links TRBV6-2 or TRBV6-3 to TRBJ2-2, with no reliable assignment of the D segment. There are 13 amino acids in the CDR3, from cysteine to phenylalanine inclusive. Solely the CDR3 DNA is kept, with 39 bases framed from the first base. Reading the germline V gene gives CDR1 MNHEY and CDR2 SVGEGT. V is pared back by 10 bases and J by 2 bases, with 11 bases lying between the germline termini.